This T cell receptor (beta chain) was recovered during a study of a mutant IDH1 vaccine in newly diagnosed glioma. Whole-study context: Former treatment meant radiotherapy, temozolomide, or both; the majority had gotten both.

As for time point: baseline, week 1 (first vaccination visit). The treatment here: pre-vaccination baseline after standard-of-care therapy. The CDR3 runs 15 residues. The trim removed 7 bases at V and 0 bases at J, leaving 6 bases unmatched. CDR1 SNHLY and CDR2 FYNNEI come from the germline V gene. Clones were sequenced by immunoSEQ multiplex PCR, and TCRdb holds only the in-frame ones, with some missing. The sample yields around 82,000 clones, around 80% seen once. Specimen: PBMCs, collected from a glioma patient treated with radiotherapy, temozolomide or both. The genes are TRBV2 and TRBJ1-3, with 7 bases matching TRBD1. The source of this sequence is a man aged 40-49 years with glioma. Some clones in this sample may be carry-over from other donors' samples. CDR3 DNA sequence: TGTGCCAGCACCCAGGGGGTGACCTCTGGAAACACCATATATTTT. This sequence encodes CASTQGVTSGNTIYF.